Below, 11 T cell receptor beta chains from the same sample are listed, as sequenced in a study of T cell responses to AZD1222 COVID-19 vaccine. Produced via immunoSEQ multiplex PCR; TCRdb's table is partial and in-frame only. The sample holds roughly 140,000 clones, 85% to 95% seen once. The sample in question was peripheral blood, obtained 28 days after the second AZD1222 dose. The receptor set was obtained from an adult who received the AZD1222 COVID-19 vaccine.

V and J are TRBV6-1 and TRBJ2-1; TRBD1 agrees at 9 bases. The germline V gene has CDR1 MNHNS and CDR2 SASEGT. Trimming took 4 bases from V and 1 from J; bases not matched to a gene: 5. This CDR3 is built from 16 residues. CDR3 in amino acids: CASSGRTGASYNEQFF. In DNA, the CDR3 is TGTGCCAGCAGTGGTCGGACAGGGGCATCCTACAATGAGCAGTTCTTC.

The chain joins TRBV2 to TRBJ1-5; tentatively, D is TRBD1 (6 bases). Per germline, CDR1 SNHLY and CDR2 FYNNEI. The CDR3 consists of 16 residues. V lost 8 bases to trimming and J lost 1 base, with 18 bases between them. CDR3 in DNA: TGTGCCAGCGGGGGCGGTAATTTGGGAAGCAATCAGCCCCAGCATTTT. It encodes CASGGGNLGSNQPQHF. Drawing the rest from reference TRBV2 and TRBJ1-5, the complete variable domain is EPEVTQTPSHQVTQMGQEVILRCVPISNHLYFYWYRQILGQKVEFLVSFYNNEISEKSEIFDDQFSVERPDGSNFTLKIRSTKLEDSAMYFCASGGGNLGSNQPQHFGDGTRLSIL.

This clone appeared a single time. The CDR3 sequence is CATSESNGNTIYF. The CDR3 DNA reads as TGTGCCACCAGTGAATCGAATGGAAACACCATATATTTT. The chain joins TRBV24-1 to TRBJ1-3, with D uncertain. The V gene's germline CDR1 is KGHDR and CDR2 SFDVKD. The CDR3 sequence is 13 residues long. V was trimmed by 4 bases and J by 3 bases, leaving 6 bases between them.

The gene calls are TRBV10-3 and TRBJ2-1; D is undetermined. CDR3 length: 13 amino acids. The germline CDR1 and CDR2 sequences are ENHRY and SYGVKD. V was trimmed by 6 bases and J by 5 bases, leaving 11 bases between them. The CDR3 sequence is CAISQPPNNEQFF. The CDR3 region has the DNA TGTGCCATCAGCCAACCCCCCAACAATGAGCAGTTCTTC.

CDR3 DNA: TGTGCCAGTAGCCCTTATATGAACACTGAAGCTTTCTTT. Translation gives CASSPYMNTEAFF. This sequence joins TRBV19 and TRBJ1-1; no firm D call. V lost 6 bases to trimming and J lost 0 bases, with 8 bases between them. CDR3 length: 13 residues. From germline, CDR1 is LNHDA and CDR2 SQIVND (reference sequence).

The chain recombines TRBV7-8 with TRBJ2-2, with TRBD1 identical over 7 bases. The germline V gene has CDR1 SGHVS and CDR2 FQNEAQ. The V gene end was trimmed by 5 bases and the J gene end by 6 bases; junction bases not matched to a gene: 6. The CDR3 contains 14 residues. CDR3 in DNA: TGTGCCAGCAGCGCCCGACAGGGAGCCGGGGAGCTGTTTTTT. It codes for CASSARQGAGELFF.

The chain uses TRBV19 and TRBJ1-5; D is unresolved. Per the germline V gene, CDR1 is LNHDA and CDR2 is SQIVND (reference sequence). The ends were cut back, 5 bases at V and 0 bases at J, with 11 bases in the middle. This CDR3 contains 15 residues. The CDR3 reads CASSSATYSNQPQHF. CDR3 nucleotides: TGTGCCAGTAGTTCAGCCACCTATAGCAATCAGCCCCAGCATTTT.

The rearrangement links TRBV25-1 to TRBJ2-1; 10 nucleotides align to TRBD1. The germline V gene has CDR1 MGHDK and CDR2 SYGVNS. This CDR3 has 14 residues. J lost 6 bases, V lost 4 bases, and 3 bases had no gene match. The CDR3 reads CASSAGQGFNEQFF. CDR3 sequence (DNA): TGTGCCAGCAGTGCGGGACAGGGGTTCAATGAGCAGTTCTTC. Combining the CDR3 with reference TRBV25-1 and TRBJ2-1 gives the whole variable domain EADIYQTPRYLVIGTGKKITLECSQTMGHDKMYWYQQDPGMELHLIHYSYGVNSTEKGDLSSESTVSRIRTEHFPLTLESARPSHTSQYLCASSAGQGFNEQFFGPGTRLTVL.

The rearrangement joins TRBV7-2 to TRBJ2-7, with unresolved D. In germline, CDR1 is SGHTA, CDR2 FQGNSA. CDR3 length equals 12 residues. Trimming pared 2 bases from V and 3 bases from J, leaving 5 bases between. In DNA, the CDR3 is TGTGCCAGCAGCTTATATAGCTACGAGCAGTACTTC. Its translation: CASSLYSYEQYF.

Only one count was recorded for this clone. The rearrangement links TRBV3-1 (or the pseudogene TRBV3-2) to TRBJ2-5, with D uncertain. CDR1 is LGHDT, CDR2 YNNKEL, per germline (reference sequence). The V end lost 0 bases, the J end lost 4 bases, and 12 bases lay between the germline ends. The CDR3 length is 15 residues. The DNA of the CDR3 is TGTGCCAGCAGCCAAGACGCCCATGCAGGAGAGACCCAGTACTTC. It yields the protein CASSQDAHAGETQYF.

This clone occurred a few times. The chain employs TRBV21-1 and TRBJ1-5. TRBV21-1 counts as a pseudogene. This CDR3 is built from 16 residues. CDR3 bases: TGTGCCAGCAGCAAAGTGGATAGGATTATCAGTCAGCCCCAGCATTTT. It specifies CASSKVDRIISQPQHF.